The 27 T cell receptor beta chains given below trace back to one sample, sequenced in a study of Graves' ophthalmopathy and Graves' hyperthyroidism (dated by TCRdb to 2016 to 2018). TCRdb shows the sequencer as Illumina HiSeq 2000. For repertoire sequencing, TCR beta CDR3 regions were amplified from RNA transcripts. The first round of RT-PCR was done with HTBI primers and the Qiagen OneStep RT-PCR kit, and was followed by a second round of multiplex PCR, then size selection and purification. TCRdb took the public reads, trimmed them with fastp at Q25, ran MiXCR for clone calling and kept in-frame beta chains. Rows are combined by CDR3 protein, so each entry shows the most common genes and DNA. Within this sample are about 620,000 distinct CDR3 sequences, with about 20% of them counted one time only. The ten largest make up approximately 7% of the sample. The sequenced material came from peripheral blood. The receptor set was obtained from a woman younger than 35 with stable Graves' hyperthyroidism. Some clones in this sample may be carry-over from other donors' samples. Donor details come from another sample of the same person, matched by shared clones.

This clonotype has a count of ten or more. The V gene is TRBV9, the J gene TRBJ1-6; 8 bases fit TRBD1. There are 14 residues in the CDR3. Germline lookup yields CDR1 SGDLS and CDR2 YYNGEE. V shed 5 bases, J shed 10 bases, and the junction held 8 bases outside the gene matches. The CDR3 coding sequence is TGTGCCAGCAGGGGGACAGGATTGAGGTCACCCCTCCACTTT. It is translated as CASRGTGLRSPLHF.

This clonotype was recorded a few times. This chain uses TRBV12-3 or TRBV12-4 with TRBJ1-5; weak D call: TRBD1 (5 bases). Trimming took off 5 bases at V and 7 bases at J, with 18 bases between the two ends. This CDR3 region has 15 residues. This CDR3 is CASSRALGTGQPQHF. In DNA, the CDR3 is TGTGCCAGCAGTCGGGCTCTTGGGACGGGGCAGCCCCAGCATTTT.

J is TRBJ2-7 and V is TRBV5-1; 11 bases are a match to TRBD1. Germline lookup yields CDR1 SGHRS and CDR2 YFSETQ. The CDR3 runs 15 residues. J gave up 0 bases and V 7 bases, and 6 bases lay outside the gene matches. The CDR3 DNA reads TGCGCCAGCGTTCGCGGACAGGGGGCCTCCTACGAGCAGTACTTC. Translating it yields CASVRGQGASYEQYF.

V gene TRBV3-1 combines with J gene TRBJ1-1, with 9 bases fitting TRBD1. V gave up 3 bases and J gave up 4 bases; unmatched junction bases: 6. This CDR3 has 15 residues. Per the germline V gene, CDR1 is LGHDT and CDR2 is YNNKEL (reference sequence). The CDR3 sequence: CASSHVGQGRTEAFF. The CDR3 DNA follows: TGTGCCAGCAGCCACGTTGGACAGGGGCGCACTGAAGCTTTCTTT. The complete variable domain, with remaining parts taken from reference TRBV3-1 and TRBJ1-1, reads DTAVSQTPKYLVTQMGNDKSIKCEQNLGHDTMYWYKQDSKKFLKIMFSYNNKELIINETVPNRFSPKSPDKAHLNLHINSLELGDSAVYFCASSHVGQGRTEAFFGQGTRLTVV.

This CDR3 reads CATSGAKGVHGAKNIQYF. The CDR3 nucleotides read TGTGCCACCTCGGGGGCGAAGGGTGTCCACGGAGCCAAAAACATTCAGTACTTC. V gene TRBV24-1 combines with J gene TRBJ2-4; D assignment may be TRBD1 or TRBD2 (6 bases each). Germline-derived CDR1 and CDR2 are KGHDR and SFDVKD. Deletions cut 9 bases from V and 0 bases from J, with 23 bases between. The CDR3 covers 18 residues.

This clonotype came up a few times. The chain is built from TRBV2 and TRBJ2-5; the D gene is possibly TRBD1 (6 bases). The CDR3 length is 15 residues. The germline CDR1 and CDR2 sequences are SNHLY and FYNNEI. V dropped 8 bases and J dropped 4 bases, with 20 bases sitting between them. CDR3 nucleotide sequence: TGTGCCAGCCTTACTATACATGGGGGCCGAGAGACCCAGTACTTC. This codes for CASLTIHGGRETQYF. The complete variable domain, with remaining parts taken from reference TRBV2 and TRBJ2-5, reads EPEVTQTPSHQVTQMGQEVILRCVPISNHLYFYWYRQILGQKVEFLVSFYNNEISEKSEIFDDQFSVERPDGSNFTLKIRSTKLEDSAMYFCASLTIHGGRETQYFGPGTRLLVL.

The V and J genes are TRBV15 and TRBJ2-7, with D unresolved. The length of the CDR3 is 12 residues. Trimming cost V 5 bases and J 1 base, with 6 bases left between them. CDR1 is LNHNV and CDR2 is YYDKDF in the germline V gene (reference sequence). CDR3: CATSGLSYEQYF. The CDR3 DNA reads TGTGCCACCAGCGGGCTATCCTACGAGCAGTACTTC. Full variable domain (missing parts from reference TRBV15 and TRBJ2-7): DAMVIQNPRYQVTQFGKPVTLSCSQTLNHNVMYWYQQKSSQAPKLLFHYYDKDFNNEADTPDNFQSRRPNTSFCFLDIRSPGLGDTAMYLCATSGLSYEQYFGPGTRLTVT.

The rearrangement joins TRBV27 to TRBJ2-5; 9 positions agree with TRBD1. V trimming: 6 bases; J trimming: 5 bases; junction bases outside the gene matches: 7. CDR1 is MNHEY, CDR2 SMNVEV, per germline (reference sequence). This CDR3 is built from 14 residues. CDR3 protein: CASRPGQGWETQYF. CDR3 in DNA: TGTGCCAGCAGGCCGGGACAGGGTTGGGAGACCCAGTACTTC.

The chain employs TRBV30 and TRBJ2-2, with 9 bases that match TRBD2. V shed 3 bases, J shed 8 bases, and the junction held 10 bases outside the gene matches. This CDR3 contains 15 residues. Germline CDR1 reads GTSNPN; CDR2 reads SVGIG (reference sequence). CDR3 sequence reads: CAWRPPPGLAGELFF. CDR3 nucleotide sequence: TGTGCCTGGAGGCCTCCCCCGGGACTAGCAGGGGAGCTGTTTTTT.

The chain has TRBV11-2 and TRBJ1-5; 7 positions match TRBD1. The length of the CDR3 is 16 residues. Germline lookup yields CDR1 SGHAT and CDR2 FQNNGV. The V gene end was trimmed by 5 bases and the J gene end by 0 bases; junction bases not matched to a gene: 7. CDR3 DNA: TGTGCCAGCAGCCCCCGGGACAGTCATAGCAATCAGCCCCAGCATTTT. Its translation is CASSPRDSHSNQPQHF.

The rearrangement links TRBV20-1 to TRBJ1-5, with a tentative D call TRBD1 (5 bases). This CDR3 contains 14 residues. Germline V CDR1 and CDR2: DFQATT, SNEGSKA (reference sequence). The V end was cut by 6 bases, the J end by 4 bases, with 16 bases between. In DNA form, the CDR3 reads TGCAGTGCCAGGGAAGGGGACTGGAATCAGCCCCAGCATTTT. This codes for CSAREGDWNQPQHF.

This clonotype was detected many times. This sequence joins TRBV5-6 and TRBJ1-1; D ambiguous. The germline CDR1 and CDR2 sequences are SGHDT and YYEEEE. The CDR3 spans 14 residues. V lost 2 bases to trimming and J lost 0 bases, with 8 bases between them. The CDR3 DNA reads TGTGCCAGCAGCTTCAGGAGCATGAACACTGAAGCTTTCTTT. Translation: CASSFRSMNTEAFF.

The chain uses TRBV10-3 and TRBJ1-5; 7 nucleotides line up with TRBD1. Germline trimming cut 6 bases from V and 7 bases from J; bases unmatched to any gene: 9. The CDR3 is 14 residues long. The germline V gene encodes CDR1 ENHRY and CDR2 SYGVKD. CDR3 amino acids: CAISDREIGQPQHF. The CDR3 region has the DNA TGTGCCATCAGCGACAGGGAGATTGGGCAGCCCCAGCATTTT.

This clonotype was picked up many times. CDR3 in amino acids: CASTGQGKQPQHF. The CDR3, as DNA: TGTGCCAGCACCGGACAGGGAAAACAGCCCCAGCATTTT. The J gene is TRBJ1-5, the V gene TRBV6-5; 8 bases line up with TRBD1. The germline gives CDR1 MNHEY, CDR2 SVGAGI. J was trimmed by 7 bases and V by 7 bases; bases with no gene match: 6. The CDR3 loop spans 13 amino acids.

This clonotype was recorded many times. This chain uses TRBV20-1 with TRBJ1-1; 9 bases fit TRBD1. The J segment lost 1 base and the V segment lost 1 base, leaving 7 bases of the junction unmatched. The CDR3 totals 16 residues. CDR1 DFQATT and CDR2 SNEGSKA come from the germline V gene (reference sequence). In DNA form, the CDR3 reads TGCAGTGCTAGAGCACAGGGGGCCCCTCCGAACACTGAAGCTTTCTTT. Translation: CSARAQGAPPNTEAFF.

On this clonotype itself: This clone may be a read error of a much larger clone one base away. V and J are TRBV6-5 and TRBJ1-2; possibly TRBD1 for D (6 bases). V was cut by 2 bases and J by 0 bases, with 13 bases left in between. CDR3 length: 16 residues. In germline, CDR1 is MNHEY, CDR2 SVGAGI. The CDR3 spells CASSYAGALSNYGYTF. The CDR3 DNA sequence: TGTGCCAGCAGTTACGCAGGGGCCTTATCTAACTATGGCTACACCTTC.

Of note for this clonotype: Its ends do not fully match the called genes, so a read error is possible. The chain employs TRBV24-1 and TRBJ1-1, with 9 bases that match TRBD1. This CDR3 comprises 12 residues. CDR1 KGHDR and CDR2 SFDVKD come from the germline V gene. The CDR3 spells CATRDRGTEACF. For the CDR3, the DNA is TGTGCCACCAGGGACAGGGGTACTGAAGCTTGCTTT.

Comment on this clonotype: This may stem from a read error, because a much larger clone lies one nucleotide away. V is TRBV6-1 and J is TRBJ2-7; 7 bases match TRBD2. CDR3 size: 16 residues. V lost 1 base, J lost 4 bases, and 10 bases stayed unmatched. CDR1 and CDR2 (germline): MNHNS, SASEGT. CDR3 in amino acids: CASSEGEGGLIYEQYF. CDR3 coding DNA: TGTGCCAGCAGTGAAGGGGAGGGAGGGCTGATATACGAGCAGTACTTC.

Of note for this clonotype: A read error is possible here, since a much larger clone lies one base away. Likely a read error: the CDR3 ends without its conserved phenylalanine or tryptophan. The V gene is TRBV4-2, the J gene TRBJ1-2; weak D call: TRBD1 (5 bases). The CDR3 sequence is 17 residues long. V lost 6 bases and J lost 3, with 23 bases in between. Germline V gives CDR1 LGHNA, CDR2 YNFKEQ. In DNA form, the CDR3 reads TGTGCCAGCAGACCACAGATCGGGGGGGGGTCCTACTATGGCTACACCGTC. Translated: CASRPQIGGGSYYGYTV.

This chain uses TRBV4-1 with TRBJ2-3; TRBD2 matches at 12 bases. Germline CDR1 reads MGHRA; CDR2 reads YSYEKL. The CDR3 sequence is 18 residues long. J gave up 0 bases and V 4 bases, and 8 bases lay outside the gene matches. CDR3 loop: CASSLGLAGLTSTDTQYF. Written as DNA, the CDR3 is TGCGCCAGCAGCCTAGGACTAGCGGGACTAACTAGCACAGATACGCAGTATTTT.

This clonotype was recorded at least ten times. This rearrangement joins TRBV6-5 to TRBJ2-7, with D perhaps matching TRBD2 (5 bases). Looked up from germline, CDR1 is MNHEY and CDR2 is SVGAGI. V gave up 3 bases and J gave up 0 bases, with 12 bases separating them. The CDR3 runs 15 residues. In DNA form, the CDR3 reads TGTGCCAGCAGTTATATGCGGGTTCCCTCCTACGAGCAGTACTTC. It translates to CASSYMRVPSYEQYF.

This clonotype came up a few times. The chain uses TRBV4-1 and TRBJ1-2; 7 bases map to TRBD1. Per germline, CDR1 MGHRA and CDR2 YSYEKL. V lost 3 bases, J lost 6 bases, and 13 bases stayed unmatched. CDR3 length equals 16 residues. In DNA, the CDR3 is TGCGCCAGCAGCCATCCCCCAGGGGGGTTTAATCATGGCTACACCTTC. Its protein product is CASSHPPGGFNHGYTF.

This clonotype came up many times. J is TRBJ1-1 and V is TRBV19; no reliable D call. This CDR3 is built from 15 residues. Looked up from germline, CDR1 is LNHDA and CDR2 is SQIVND (reference sequence). V was clipped by 7 bases and J by 0 bases, with 15 bases between them. The CDR3 region has the DNA TGTGCCAGTACCCCAGAGCGGGGAATGAACACTGAAGCTTTCTTT. This gives the protein CASTPERGMNTEAFF.

This clonotype has a count of ten or more. The chain is built from TRBV28 and TRBJ1-1; 7 nucleotides line up with TRBD1. V gave up 3 bases and J gave up 1 base; unmatched junction bases: 14. The germline V gene has CDR1 MDHEN and CDR2 SYDVKM. There are 18 residues in the CDR3. DNA of the CDR3: TGTGCCAGCAGTTTTCCCCCACAAACAGGGGTACGGAACACTGAAGCTTTCTTT. It yields the protein CASSFPPQTGVRNTEAFF.

The chain employs TRBV12-3 or TRBV12-4 and TRBJ1-1; 7 bases are a match to TRBD1. The J segment lost 7 bases and the V segment lost 6 bases, leaving 8 bases of the junction unmatched. The CDR3 length is 13 residues. The CDR3 protein is CASSPTGVIEAFF. DNA for the CDR3: TGTGCCAGCAGCCCAACAGGGGTTATTGAAGCTTTCTTT.

This clonotype was observed many times. V and J are TRBV10-3 and TRBJ2-5; no clear D. The CDR3 extends over 13 amino acids. Germline V lookup: CDR1 ENHRY, CDR2 SYGVKD. With 4 bases removed from V and 5 bases from J, the gap between germline ends came to 11 bases. The CDR3 loop reads CAISGPAVETQYF. In DNA form, the CDR3 reads TGTGCCATCAGTGGGCCGGCGGTGGAGACCCAGTACTTC.

In its sample, this clonotype was seen many times. The genes are TRBV28 and TRBJ1-2; perhaps TRBD1 as D (5 bases). The germline V gene encodes CDR1 MDHEN and CDR2 SYDVKM. The CDR3 consists of 14 residues. Trimming left V 7 bases short and J 5 bases short, with 17 bases between. The CDR3 DNA sequence: TGTGCCAGCAACTTGGGGGACCCAGTATATGGCTACACCTTC. This codes for CASNLGDPVYGYTF.